This T cell receptor (beta chain) was documented in a study of vaccination effects on CD4 cells after COVID-19. Study information: Participants each got two BNT162b2 or mRNA-1273 vaccine doses. A few million PBMC per well received approximately 10 IU/ml IL-2 and roughly 9.2 ug/ml peptides in culture. Study results and caveats: Healthy vaccinees' vaccine-induced clones included only 1 of 255 that recognized common cold coronaviruses. Late post-vaccination, clones induced by infection and those induced by vaccine underwent marked clonal contraction.

About this clone itself: Its antigen is not known.

The germline V gene has CDR1 LNHNV and CDR2 YYDKDF (reference sequence). The germline V and J ends were trimmed by 0 bases and 0 bases, with 15 bases remaining between them. This CDR3 region has 17 residues. The assay was immunoSEQ multiplex PCR, and TCRdb's table has in-frame clones only and misses some. The sample contains around 25,000 clones, around 70% of which appear only once. The authors isolated CD4+ T cells after more than eight days of culture. The receptor comes from a human donor who received a COVID-19 vaccine. Sequenced here: CD4+ T cells from PBMCs cultured without peptide, sampled before COVID-19 vaccination. The V and J genes are TRBV15 and TRBJ2-7; D assignment may be TRBD1 or TRBD2 (5 bases each). CDR3 bases: TGTGCCACCAGCAGAGATGGGGGAGCGAGTAGCTCCTACGAGCAGTACTTC. Translating gives CATSRDGGASSSYEQYF.